This T cell receptor (beta chain) was found in a study of blood T cell repertoires in COVID-19 (dated by TCRdb to the early 2020s). At the level of the whole study: Collaborator samples came from the United States, Italy and Spain and covered acute and convalescent phases of COVID-19. The material from the prospective study consisted of cDNA or gDNA derived from T cells, B-cell-depleted T cells, or PBMCs. A de-identified subject ID, COVID-19 status, age in years and sex were almost always included in the sample metadata. Deeply sampled blood TCRbeta repertoires from subjects exposed to, actively infected with, or recovered from COVID-19 were included in the dataset. The repertoires were made available in a free public database intended to serve as a resource for research on the immune response to SARS-CoV-2. The samples were drawn from the first 160 participants of the ongoing ImmuneRACE study and from more than 1,000 subjects provided by 6 global collaborators. Where available, HLA class I and class II types were obtained from metadata supplied by the sample provider rather than from assay-based typing. On the study overall, not on this receptor specifically: The quantity of clinical and demographic metadata differed by source and by participant and was supplied without curation.

Comments on this clone: Its binding antigen is unknown. No clone much larger than this one lies a single base away; base qualities are absent.

TCRbeta CDR3 regions were amplified from genomic DNA by means of the immunoSEQ Assay, a bias-controlled multiplex PCR. The published analysis was carried out like this. The number of nucleated cells in each sample was estimated by amplification of reference gene primers within the assay. Sequence reads were collapsed and filtered to measure the absolute abundance of every unique TCRbeta CDR3 rearrangement. Productive Simpson clonality was computed per sample as the square root of Simpson's diversity index over productive rearrangements. TCRdb stores this immuneACCESS table with in-frame sequences only. Part of the clones is absent; in the studies checked, under half of the shortfall reflects unresolved V genes, and no reason is known for the rest. V, J and clone size reflect that table, while D and trimming were determined from the DNA. This sample is represented by under 80,000 clones; around 85% of them were singletons. The ten largest make up approximately 5% of the sample.

Inclusive of the bounding cysteine and phenylalanine, the CDR3 is 16 residues long. Only CDR3 DNA remains: 48 bases, in frame from the first base. Ends trimmed: V by 6 bases, J by 2 bases; bases unmatched to a gene: 6. CDR1 and CDR2 are drawn from the germline V gene (reference sequence): SGHNT, YYREEE. Each collaborating institution followed its own protocols to collect whole blood in K2EDTA tubes. For TCRbeta analysis, collaborator samples were shipped as frozen whole blood, as isolated PBMCs, or as DNA extracted from either sample type. The source of this sequence is an older man with acute or convalescent COVID-19. The source material was peripheral blood. The rearrangement combines TRBV5-4 with TRBJ2-3; 13 junctional bases match TRBD2. The CDR3 is CASTATSGGFTDTQYF. The bases read TGTGCCAGCACCGCGACTAGCGGGGGGTTCACAGATACGCAGTATTTT. Beyond the CDR3, the reference TRBV5-4 and TRBJ2-3 genes provide the residues; the full variable domain reads: ETGVTQSPTHLIKTRGQQVTLRCSSQSGHNTVSWYQQALGQGPQFIFQYYREEENGRGNFPPRFSGLQFPNYSSELNVNALELDDSALYLCASTATSGGFTDTQYFGPGTRLTVL.